This T cell receptor (beta chain) was captured in a study of T cell repertoires in cytomegalovirus infection. Study summary: Used in the study were CMV epitopes, some recently identified and HLA-C-restricted, others well-studied and HLA-B-restricted.

This clonotype appeared a few times. Its specificity is not known. Each CDR3 protein gets one entry after TCRdb re-called the reads with MiXCR. The table includes about 180,000 distinct CDR3 sequences, approximately 21% detected once. CDR3 length equals 16 residues. J gave up 0 bases and V 5 bases, and 9 bases lay outside the gene matches. The germline CDR1 and CDR2 sequences are SGHTA and FQGNSA. The TCR was taken from a human donor in good health (CMV status not recorded). Some clones in this sample may be carry-over from other donors' samples. This rearrangement joins TRBV7-2 to TRBJ1-2, with 7 bases identical to TRBD1. Sequences were derived from CD8+ T cells from cultured PBMCs, sampled from culture after CMV antigen stimulation. Here the CDR3 DNA reads TGTGCCAGCAGCCTACGGGACAGAAACCCTAACTATGGCTACACCTTC. Its protein is CASSLRDRNPNYGYTF. Full variable domain (rest looked up from reference TRBV7-2 and TRBJ1-2): GAGVSQSPSNKVTEKGKDVELRCDPISGHTALYWYRQSLGQGLEFLIYFQGNSAPDKSGLPSDRFSAERTGGSVSTLTIQRTQQEDSAVYLCASSLRDRNPNYGYTFGSGTRLTVV.